This TCR beta chain was sequenced in a study of cytotoxic CD8 clonotypes in ibrutinib-treated CLL. Germline CDR1 KGHSH, CDR2 LQKENI. Between the trimmed V and J ends, which lost 5 bases and 0 bases, there was a span of 11 bases. The length of the CDR3 is 14 residues. Libraries were prepared by immunoSEQ multiplex PCR; TCRdb keeps only in-frame clonotypes and omits some of them. The sample has roughly 330,000 clones, roughly two thirds seen once. The study, taken as a whole, reports: In comparison with age-matched healthy donors, baseline clonality was higher and tracked circulating CD8+ T-cell counts. Clonality increased with ibrutinib response but returned toward baseline at progression. Public clonotypes occurred uncommonly; on treatment, they contracted or remained stable.

In its sample, this clone was seen a few times. Its antigen is not known. The genes are TRBV18 and TRBJ2-7, with D possibly TRBD2 on 5 matching bases. This clonotype was obtained from a human donor with chronic lymphocytic leukemia. Sequences were derived from PBMCs, sampled after 36 months of ibrutinib treatment. The CDR3 bases are TGTGCCAGCTCATTATTGGGGAGCTCCTACGAGCAGTACTTC. The encoded protein is CASSLLGSSYEQYF.